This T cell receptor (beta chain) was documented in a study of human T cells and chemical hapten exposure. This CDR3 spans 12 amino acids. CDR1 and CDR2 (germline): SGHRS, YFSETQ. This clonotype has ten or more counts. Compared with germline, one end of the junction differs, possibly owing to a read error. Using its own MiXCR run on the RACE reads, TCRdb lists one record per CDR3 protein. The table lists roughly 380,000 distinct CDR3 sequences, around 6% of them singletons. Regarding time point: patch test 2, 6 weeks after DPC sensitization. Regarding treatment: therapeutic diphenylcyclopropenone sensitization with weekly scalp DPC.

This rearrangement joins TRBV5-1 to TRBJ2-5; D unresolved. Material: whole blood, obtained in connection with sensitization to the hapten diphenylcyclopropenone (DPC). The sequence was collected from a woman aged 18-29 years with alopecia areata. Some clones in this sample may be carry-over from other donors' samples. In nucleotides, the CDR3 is TGTGCCAGCAGTTCGAATCAAGAGACCCAGTACTTC. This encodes CASSSNQETQYF.